This T cell receptor (beta chain) was recorded in a study of blood T cell repertoires in COVID-19. Repertoires were generated with immunoSEQ multiplex PCR, while TCRdb's copy carries only in-frame clones and drops some. The data contain approximately 230,000 clones, over 75% of them singletons. CDR3 length equals 16 residues. Trimming at V came to 4 bases and at J to 4 bases, leaving 8 bases not matched to a gene. Germline lookup yields CDR1 MNHEY and CDR2 SVGEGT. The clonotype was recovered from a middle-aged man who had recovered from COVID-19. The chain links TRBV6-2 or TRBV6-3 to TRBJ2-2, with 8 positions matching TRBD1. The sequenced sample was PBMCs or T cells enriched from blood (not recorded which). CDR3 in amino acids: CASSFPRGQATGELFF. CDR3 coding DNA: TGTGCCAGCAGTTTCCCCAGGGGGCAGGCCACCGGGGAGCTGTTTTTT.